This note documents a single T cell receptor beta chain sequence. CDR1 and CDR2 (germline): MNHEY, SVGAGI. V was trimmed by 0 bases and J by 1 base, leaving 7 bases between them. This CDR3 has 15 amino acids. Produced via immunoSEQ multiplex PCR; TCRdb's table is partial and in-frame only. The data show approximately 130,000 clones, roughly 95% seen once. This entry is derived from a study of T cell changes during pregnancy in multiple sclerosis. The genes are TRBV6-5 and TRBJ1-3; TRBD1 might be the D (6 bases). Source: peripheral blood, taken after pregnancy. This clonotype was sampled from a female donor with multiple sclerosis, enrolled in a pregnancy study. The CDR3 nucleotides read TGTGCCAGCAGTTACTCACAGGGATCTGGAAACACCATATATTTT. It translates to CASSYSQGSGNTIYF.